This T cell receptor (beta chain) was identified in a study of breast tumors, draining lymph nodes, adjacent tissues. Via MiXCR, TCRdb re-called the multiplex PCR reads, giving one row per CDR3 protein. The sample includes about 120,000 distinct CDR3 sequences, around 20% of them seen just once. This clonotype was found many times. Samples came from axillary lymph nodes draining the breast cancer. The CDR3 spans 16 residues. Per the germline V gene, CDR1 is SEHNR and CDR2 is FQNEAQ (reference sequence). The V segment lost 4 bases and the J segment 1 base; nucleotides outside the gene matches: 7. The chain is built from TRBV7-9 and TRBJ2-3; TRBD1 matches 8 bases. This TCR derives from a female donor with breast cancer. Some clones in this sample may be carry-over from other donors' samples. Sequenced material: axillary lymph node tissue. The CDR3 DNA follows: TGTGCCAGCAGCTCCTGGACAGGGCGGCGCACAGATACGCAGTATTTT. This gives the protein CASSSWTGRRTDTQYF.